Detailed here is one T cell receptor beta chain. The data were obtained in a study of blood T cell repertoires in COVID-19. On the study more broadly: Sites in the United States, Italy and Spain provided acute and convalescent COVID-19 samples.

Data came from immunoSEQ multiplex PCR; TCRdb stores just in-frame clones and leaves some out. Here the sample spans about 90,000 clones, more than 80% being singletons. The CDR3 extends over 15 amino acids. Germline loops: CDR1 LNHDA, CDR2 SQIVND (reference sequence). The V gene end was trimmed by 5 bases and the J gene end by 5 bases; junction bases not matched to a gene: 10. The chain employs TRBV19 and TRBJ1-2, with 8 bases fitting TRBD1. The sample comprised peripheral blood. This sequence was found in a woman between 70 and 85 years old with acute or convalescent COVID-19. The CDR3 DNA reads TGTGCCAGTAGTCTTACCGGGACAGGAGCTTATGGCTACACCTTC. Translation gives CASSLTGTGAYGYTF.